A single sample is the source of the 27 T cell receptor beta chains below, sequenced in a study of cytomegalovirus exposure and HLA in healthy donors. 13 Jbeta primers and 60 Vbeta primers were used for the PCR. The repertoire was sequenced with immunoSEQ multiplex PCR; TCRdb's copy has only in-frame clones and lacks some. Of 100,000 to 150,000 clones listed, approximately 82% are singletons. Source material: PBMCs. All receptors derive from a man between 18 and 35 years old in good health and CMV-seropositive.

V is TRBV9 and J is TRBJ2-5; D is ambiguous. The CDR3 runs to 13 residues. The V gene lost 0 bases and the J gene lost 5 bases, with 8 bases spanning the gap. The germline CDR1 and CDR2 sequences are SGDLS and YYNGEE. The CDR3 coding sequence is TGTGCCAGCAGCGTAGGAGAGAGGGAGACCCAGTACTTC. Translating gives CASSVGERETQYF. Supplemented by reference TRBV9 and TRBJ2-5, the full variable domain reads DSGVTQTPKHLITATGQRVTLRCSPRSGDLSVYWYQQSLDQGLQFLIQYYNGEERAKGNILERFSAQQFPDLHSELNLSSLELGDSALYFCASSVGERETQYFGPGTRLLVL.

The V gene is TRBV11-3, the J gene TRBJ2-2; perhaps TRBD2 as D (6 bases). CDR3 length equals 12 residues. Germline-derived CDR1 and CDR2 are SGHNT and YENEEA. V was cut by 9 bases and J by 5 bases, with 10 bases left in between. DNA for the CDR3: TGTGCCAGTTGTCGGGGGACCGGGGAGCTGTTTTTT. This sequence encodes CASCRGTGELFF.

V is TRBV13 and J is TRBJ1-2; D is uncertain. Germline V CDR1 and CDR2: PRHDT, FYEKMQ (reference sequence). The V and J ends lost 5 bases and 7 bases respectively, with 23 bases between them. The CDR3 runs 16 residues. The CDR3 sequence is CASSLRRSLGFAGYTF. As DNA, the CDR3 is TGTGCCAGCAGCCTTAGACGGAGTCTGGGTTTTGCTGGCTACACCTTC.

The CDR3 sequence: CASMGQARSTIYF. In DNA, the CDR3 is TGTGCCAGCATGGGGCAGGCACGGAGCACCATATATTTT. The chain links TRBV14 to TRBJ1-3, with D maybe TRBD1 (5 bases). The CDR3 is 13 residues long. The V end was cut by 7 bases, the J end by 9 bases, with 16 bases between. The V gene's germline CDR1 is SGHDN and CDR2 FVKESK.

The CDR3 is CASSKPGLSQETQYF. CDR3 in DNA: TGTGCCAGCAGCAAACCGGGACTTTCCCAAGAGACCCAGTACTTC. This chain links TRBV7-9 with TRBJ2-5; D might be TRBD2 (6 bases). The CDR3 totals 15 residues. Germline assignment: CDR1 SEHNR and CDR2 FQNEAQ (reference sequence). The germline V and J ends were trimmed by 5 bases and 1 base, with 14 bases remaining between them.

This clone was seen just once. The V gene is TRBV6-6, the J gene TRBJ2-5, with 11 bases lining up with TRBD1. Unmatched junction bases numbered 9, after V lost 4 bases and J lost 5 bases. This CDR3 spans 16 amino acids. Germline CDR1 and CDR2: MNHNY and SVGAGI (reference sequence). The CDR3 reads CASSSTDRGREETQYF. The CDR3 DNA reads TGTGCCAGCAGTTCTACGGACAGGGGGCGAGAGGAGACCCAGTACTTC.

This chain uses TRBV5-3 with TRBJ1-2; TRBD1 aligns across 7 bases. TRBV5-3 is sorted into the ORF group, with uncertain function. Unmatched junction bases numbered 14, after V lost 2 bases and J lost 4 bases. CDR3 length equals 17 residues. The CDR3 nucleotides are TGTGCCAGAAGCTTTTCGGGACAGCCAGAAGTTTTCTATGGCTACACCTTC. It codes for CARSFSGQPEVFYGYTF.

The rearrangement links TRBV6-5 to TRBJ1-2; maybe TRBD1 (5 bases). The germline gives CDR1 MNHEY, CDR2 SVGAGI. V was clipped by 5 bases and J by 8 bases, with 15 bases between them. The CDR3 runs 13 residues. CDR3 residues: CASSSYASGGYTF. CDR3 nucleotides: TGTGCCAGCAGTAGTTACGCGTCAGGGGGCTACACCTTC.

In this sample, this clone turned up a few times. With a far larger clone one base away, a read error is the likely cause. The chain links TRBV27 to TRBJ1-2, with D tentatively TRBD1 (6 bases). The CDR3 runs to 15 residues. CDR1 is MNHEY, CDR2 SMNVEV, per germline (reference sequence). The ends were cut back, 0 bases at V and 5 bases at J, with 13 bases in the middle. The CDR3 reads CASSLSRGLLYGYTF. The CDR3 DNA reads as TGTGCCAGCAGTTTATCTAGGGGGTTACTTTATGGCTACACCTTC.

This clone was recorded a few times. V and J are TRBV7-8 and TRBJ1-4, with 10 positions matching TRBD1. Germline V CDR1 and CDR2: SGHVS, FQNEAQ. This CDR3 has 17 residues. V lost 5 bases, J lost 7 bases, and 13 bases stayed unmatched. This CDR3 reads CASSPRFSTGGIEKLFF. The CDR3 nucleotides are TGTGCCAGCAGCCCCAGGTTTTCGACAGGGGGCATTGAAAAACTGTTTTTT. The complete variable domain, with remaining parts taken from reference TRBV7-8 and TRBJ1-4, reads GAGVSQSPRYKVAKRGQDVALRCDPISGHVSLFWYQQALGQGPEFLTYFQNEAQLDKSGLPSDRFFAERPEGSVSTLKIQRTQQEDSAVYLCASSPRFSTGGIEKLFFGSGTQLSVL.

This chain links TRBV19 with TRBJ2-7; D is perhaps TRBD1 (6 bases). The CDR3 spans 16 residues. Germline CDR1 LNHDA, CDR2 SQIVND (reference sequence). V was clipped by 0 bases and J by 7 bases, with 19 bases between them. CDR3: CASSIDRDTGVWEQYF. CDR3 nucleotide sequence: TGTGCCAGTAGTATAGATCGGGACACGGGCGTGTGGGAGCAGTACTTC.

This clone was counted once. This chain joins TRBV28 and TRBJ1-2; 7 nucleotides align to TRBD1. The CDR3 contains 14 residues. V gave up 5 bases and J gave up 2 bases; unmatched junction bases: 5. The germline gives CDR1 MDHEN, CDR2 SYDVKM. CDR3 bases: TGTGCCAGCAGTGAACAGGGGACAAACTATGGCTACACCTTC. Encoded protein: CASSEQGTNYGYTF.

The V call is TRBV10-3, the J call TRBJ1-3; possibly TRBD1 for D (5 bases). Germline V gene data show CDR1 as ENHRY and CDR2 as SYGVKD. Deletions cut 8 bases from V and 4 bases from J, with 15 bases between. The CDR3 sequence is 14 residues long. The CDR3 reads CAIAGDLVGNTIYF. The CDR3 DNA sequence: TGTGCCATCGCGGGGGATTTGGTAGGAAACACCATATATTTT.

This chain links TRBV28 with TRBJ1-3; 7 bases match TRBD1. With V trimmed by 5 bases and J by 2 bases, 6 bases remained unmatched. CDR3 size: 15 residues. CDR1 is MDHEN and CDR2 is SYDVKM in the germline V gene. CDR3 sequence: CASSRTGATGNTIYF. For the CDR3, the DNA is TGTGCCAGCAGTAGAACAGGGGCGACTGGAAACACCATATATTTT.

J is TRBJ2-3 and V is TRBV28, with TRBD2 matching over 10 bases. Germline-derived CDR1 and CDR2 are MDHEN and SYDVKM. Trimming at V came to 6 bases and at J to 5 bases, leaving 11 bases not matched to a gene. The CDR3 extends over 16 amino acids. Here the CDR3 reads CASSDSAGGFRDTQYF. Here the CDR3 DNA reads TGTGCCAGCAGCGATTCAGCGGGGGGGTTTAGAGATACGCAGTATTTT.

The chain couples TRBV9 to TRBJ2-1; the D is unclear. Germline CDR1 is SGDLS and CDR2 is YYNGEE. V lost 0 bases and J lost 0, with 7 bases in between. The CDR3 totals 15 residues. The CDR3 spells CASSVAESSYNEQFF. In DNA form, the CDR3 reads TGTGCCAGCAGCGTAGCCGAGAGCTCCTACAATGAGCAGTTCTTC.

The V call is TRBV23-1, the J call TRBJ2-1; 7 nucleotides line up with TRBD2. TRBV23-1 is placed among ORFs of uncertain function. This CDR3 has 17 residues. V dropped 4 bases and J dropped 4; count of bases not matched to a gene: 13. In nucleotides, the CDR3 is TGCGCCAGCAGTCCGAGGGAGGGGCCAAAATCATACAATGAGCAGTTCTTC. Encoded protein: CASSPREGPKSYNEQFF.

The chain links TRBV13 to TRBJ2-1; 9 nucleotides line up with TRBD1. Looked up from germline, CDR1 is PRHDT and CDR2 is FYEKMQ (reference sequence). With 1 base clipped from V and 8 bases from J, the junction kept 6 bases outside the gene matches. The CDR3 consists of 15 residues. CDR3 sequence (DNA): TGTGCCAGCAGCTTAGCAGGACAGGGGACCGATGAGCAGTTCTTC. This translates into CASSLAGQGTDEQFF.

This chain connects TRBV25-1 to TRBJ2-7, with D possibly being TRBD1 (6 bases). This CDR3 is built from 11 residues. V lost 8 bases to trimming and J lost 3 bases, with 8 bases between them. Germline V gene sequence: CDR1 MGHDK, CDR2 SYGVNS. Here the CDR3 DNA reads TGTGCCAGCTCCAGGGGCTACGAGCAGTACTTC. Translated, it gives CASSRGYEQYF.

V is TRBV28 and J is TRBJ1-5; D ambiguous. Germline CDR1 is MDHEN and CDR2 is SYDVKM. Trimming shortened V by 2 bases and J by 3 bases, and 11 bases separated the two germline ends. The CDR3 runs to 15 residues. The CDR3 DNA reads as TGTGCCAGCAGTTTAGTTTCCAGTAACAATCAGCCCCAGCATTTT. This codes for CASSLVSSNNQPQHF.

CDR3 sequence: CAPPQIDTQYF. Written as DNA, the CDR3 is TGTGCCCCACCACAAATAGATACGCAGTATTTT. V is TRBV6-6 and J is TRBJ2-3; D not certain. V was clipped by 11 bases and J by 5 bases, with 11 bases between them. Germline V CDR1 and CDR2: MNHNY, SVGAGI (reference sequence). This CDR3 comprises 11 residues.

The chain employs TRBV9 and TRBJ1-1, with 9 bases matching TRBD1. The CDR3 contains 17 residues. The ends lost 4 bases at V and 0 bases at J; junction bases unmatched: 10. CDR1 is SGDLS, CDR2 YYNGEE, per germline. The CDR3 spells CASSWTGAQLMNTEAFF. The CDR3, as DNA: TGTGCCAGCAGCTGGACAGGGGCCCAGCTCATGAACACTGAAGCTTTCTTT.

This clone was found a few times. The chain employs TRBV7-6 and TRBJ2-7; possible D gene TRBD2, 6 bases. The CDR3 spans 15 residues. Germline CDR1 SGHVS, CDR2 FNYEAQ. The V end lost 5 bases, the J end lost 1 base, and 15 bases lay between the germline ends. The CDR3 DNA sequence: TGTGCCAGCAGCGTTGGGACGGACTATTCCTACGAGCAGTACTTC. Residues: CASSVGTDYSYEQYF. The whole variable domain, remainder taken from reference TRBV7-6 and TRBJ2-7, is GAGVSQSPRYKVTKRGQDVALRCDPISGHVSLYWYRQALGQGPEFLTYFNYEAQQDKSGLPNDRFSAERPEGSISTLTIQRTEQRDSAMYRCASSVGTDYSYEQYFGPGTRLTVT.

CDR3 DNA sequence: TGTGCCAGCAGCTTAGAGGCCAGGCTTTATAATTCACCCCTCCACTTT. Translated, it gives CASSLEARLYNSPLHF. The chain has TRBV7-8 and TRBJ1-6, with D unresolved. The CDR3 totals 16 residues. The germline gives CDR1 SGHVS, CDR2 FQNEAQ. The V end lost 1 base, the J end lost 4 bases, and 11 bases lay between the germline ends.

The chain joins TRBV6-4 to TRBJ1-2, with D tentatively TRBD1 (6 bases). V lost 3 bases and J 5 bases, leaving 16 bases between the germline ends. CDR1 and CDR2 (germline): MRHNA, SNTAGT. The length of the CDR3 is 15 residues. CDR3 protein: CASSEGASGPYGYTF. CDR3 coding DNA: TGTGCCAGCAGTGAGGGGGCCTCGGGCCCTTATGGCTACACCTTC.

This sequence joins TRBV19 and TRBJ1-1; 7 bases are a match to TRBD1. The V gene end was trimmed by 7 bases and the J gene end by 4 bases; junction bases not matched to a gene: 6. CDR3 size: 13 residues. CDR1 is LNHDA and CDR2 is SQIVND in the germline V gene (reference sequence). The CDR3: CASTVTGVTEAFF. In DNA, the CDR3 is TGTGCCAGTACCGTAACAGGGGTCACTGAAGCTTTCTTT. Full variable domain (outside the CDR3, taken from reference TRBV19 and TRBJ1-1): DGGITQSPKYLFRKEGQNVTLSCEQNLNHDAMYWYRQDPGQGLRLIYYSQIVNDFQKGDIAEGYSVSREKKESFPLTVTSAQKNPTAFYLCASTVTGVTEAFFGQGTRLTVV.

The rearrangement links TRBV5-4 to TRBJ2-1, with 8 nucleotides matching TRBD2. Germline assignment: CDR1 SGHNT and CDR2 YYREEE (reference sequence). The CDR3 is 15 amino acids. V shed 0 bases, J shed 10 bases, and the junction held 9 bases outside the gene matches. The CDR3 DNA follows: TGTGCCAGCAGCTTGGCGGGGGGGCGAAGAGAGGAGCAGTTCTTC. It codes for CASSLAGGRREEQFF.